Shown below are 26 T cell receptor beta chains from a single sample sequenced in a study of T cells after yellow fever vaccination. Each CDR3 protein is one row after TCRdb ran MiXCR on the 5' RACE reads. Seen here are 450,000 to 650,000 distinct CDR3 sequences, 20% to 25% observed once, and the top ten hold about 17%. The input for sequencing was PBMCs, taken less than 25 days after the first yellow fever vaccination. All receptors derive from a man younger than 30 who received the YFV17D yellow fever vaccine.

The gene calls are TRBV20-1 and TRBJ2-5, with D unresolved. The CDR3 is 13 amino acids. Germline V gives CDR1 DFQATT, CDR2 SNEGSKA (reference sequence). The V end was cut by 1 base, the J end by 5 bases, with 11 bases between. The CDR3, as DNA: TGCAGTGCTAGAGTATGGGTTAAGGAGACCCAGTACTTC. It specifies CSARVWVKETQYF.

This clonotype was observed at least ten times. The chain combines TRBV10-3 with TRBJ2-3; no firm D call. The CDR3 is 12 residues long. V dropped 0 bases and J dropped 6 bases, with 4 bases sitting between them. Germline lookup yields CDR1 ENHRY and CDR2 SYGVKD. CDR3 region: CAISESRDTQYF. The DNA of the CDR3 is TGTGCCATCAGTGAGTCAAGGGATACGCAGTATTTT.

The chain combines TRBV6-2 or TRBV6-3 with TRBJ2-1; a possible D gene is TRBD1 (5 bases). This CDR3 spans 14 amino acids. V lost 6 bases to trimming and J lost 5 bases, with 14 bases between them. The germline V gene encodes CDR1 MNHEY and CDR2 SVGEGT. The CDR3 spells CASSSFRVNNEQFF. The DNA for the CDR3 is TGTGCCAGCAGCTCGTTCAGGGTAAACAATGAGCAGTTCTTC.

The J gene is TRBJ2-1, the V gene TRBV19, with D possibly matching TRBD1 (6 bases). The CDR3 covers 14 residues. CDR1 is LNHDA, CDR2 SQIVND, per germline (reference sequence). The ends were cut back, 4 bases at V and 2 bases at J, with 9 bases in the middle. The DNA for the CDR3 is TGTGCCAGTAGTACCAGGACAGCCTACAATGAGCAGTTCTTC. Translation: CASSTRTAYNEQFF.

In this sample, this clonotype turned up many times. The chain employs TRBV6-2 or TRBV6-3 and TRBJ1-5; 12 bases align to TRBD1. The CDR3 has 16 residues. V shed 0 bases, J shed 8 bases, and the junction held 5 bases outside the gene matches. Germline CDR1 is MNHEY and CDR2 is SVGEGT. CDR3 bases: TGTGCCAGCAGTTACTCGGGACAGGGGGCGATTGAGCCCCAGCATTTT. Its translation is CASSYSGQGAIEPQHF.

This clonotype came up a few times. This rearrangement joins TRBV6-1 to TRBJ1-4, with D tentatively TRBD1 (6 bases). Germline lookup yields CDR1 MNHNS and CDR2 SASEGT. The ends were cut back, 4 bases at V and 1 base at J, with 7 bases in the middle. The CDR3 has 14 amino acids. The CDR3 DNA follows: TGTGCCAGCAGTGTAGGGGGAACTAATGAAAAACTGTTTTTT. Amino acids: CASSVGGTNEKLFF.

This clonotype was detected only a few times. CDR3 region: CASSLVAQEQFF. CDR3 in DNA: TGTGCCAGCAGCTTGGTGGCTCAAGAGCAGTTCTTC. This sequence joins TRBV5-6 and TRBJ2-1; D is undetermined. V was clipped by 0 bases and J by 10 bases, with 8 bases between them. The CDR3 spans 12 residues. CDR1 SGHDT and CDR2 YYEEEE come from the germline V gene.

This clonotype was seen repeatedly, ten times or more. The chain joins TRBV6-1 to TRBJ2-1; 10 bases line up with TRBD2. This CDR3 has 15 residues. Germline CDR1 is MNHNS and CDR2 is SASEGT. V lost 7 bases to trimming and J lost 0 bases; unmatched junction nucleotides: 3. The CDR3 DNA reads TGTGCCAGCAACCCTAGCGGGGGCTCCTACAATGAGCAGTTCTTC. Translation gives CASNPSGGSYNEQFF.

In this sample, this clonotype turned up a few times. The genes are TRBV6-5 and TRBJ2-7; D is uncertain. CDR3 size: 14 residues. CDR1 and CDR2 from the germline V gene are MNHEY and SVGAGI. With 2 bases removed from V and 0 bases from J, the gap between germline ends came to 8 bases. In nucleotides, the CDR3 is TGTGCCAGCAGTTACCTGGGTGCCTCCTACGAGCAGTACTTC. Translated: CASSYLGASYEQYF.

The chain's CDR3 is CASTPRARPGQGWPGQYF. CDR3 sequence (DNA): TGTGCCAGCACCCCCAGGGCGAGGCCGGGACAGGGTTGGCCCGGGCAGTACTTC. V gene TRBV14 combines with J gene TRBJ2-7, with 9 bases fitting TRBD1. The CDR3 spans 18 residues. J was trimmed by 9 bases and V by 7 bases; bases with no gene match: 25. Per the germline V gene, CDR1 is SGHDN and CDR2 is FVKESK.

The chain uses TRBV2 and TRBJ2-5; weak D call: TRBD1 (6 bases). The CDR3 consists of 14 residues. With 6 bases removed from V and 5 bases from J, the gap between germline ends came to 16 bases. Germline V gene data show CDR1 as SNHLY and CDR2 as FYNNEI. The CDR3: CASRRAGVAETQYF. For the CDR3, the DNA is TGTGCCAGCAGACGCGCAGGGGTGGCGGAGACCCAGTACTTC.

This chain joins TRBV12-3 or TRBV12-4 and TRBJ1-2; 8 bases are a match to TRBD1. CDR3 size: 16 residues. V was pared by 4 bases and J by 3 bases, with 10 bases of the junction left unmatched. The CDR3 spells CASSYGTGALHYGYTF. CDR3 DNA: TGTGCCAGCAGTTACGGGACAGGCGCTCTCCACTATGGCTACACCTTC.

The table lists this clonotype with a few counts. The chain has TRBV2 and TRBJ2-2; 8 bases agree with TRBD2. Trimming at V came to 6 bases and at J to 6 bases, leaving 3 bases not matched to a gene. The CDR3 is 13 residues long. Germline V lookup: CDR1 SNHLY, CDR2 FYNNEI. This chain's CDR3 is CASSAGLAGELFF. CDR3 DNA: TGTGCCAGCAGCGCGGGACTAGCCGGGGAGCTGTTTTTT.

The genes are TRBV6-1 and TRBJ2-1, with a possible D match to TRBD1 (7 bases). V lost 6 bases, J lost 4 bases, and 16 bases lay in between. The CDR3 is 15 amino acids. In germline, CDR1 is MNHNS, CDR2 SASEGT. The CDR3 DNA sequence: TGTGCCAGCAGCAGGGGGGCCCTTAATTACAATGAGCAGTTCTTC. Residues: CASSRGALNYNEQFF.

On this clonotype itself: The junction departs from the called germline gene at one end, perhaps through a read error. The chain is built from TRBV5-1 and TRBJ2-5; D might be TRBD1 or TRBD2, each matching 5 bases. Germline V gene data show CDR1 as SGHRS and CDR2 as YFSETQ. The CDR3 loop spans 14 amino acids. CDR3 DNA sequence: TGCGCCAGCAGCTTGGTGGGGGACCAAGAGACCCAGTGCTTC. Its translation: CASSLVGDQETQCF.

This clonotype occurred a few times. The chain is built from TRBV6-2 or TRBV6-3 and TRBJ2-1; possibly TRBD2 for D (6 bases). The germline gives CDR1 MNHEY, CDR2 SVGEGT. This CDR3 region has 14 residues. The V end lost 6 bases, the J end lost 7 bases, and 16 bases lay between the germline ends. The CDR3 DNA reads TGTGCCAGCAGGCCTCGCCGGGGGAGTAATGAGCAGTTCTTC. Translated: CASRPRRGSNEQFF.

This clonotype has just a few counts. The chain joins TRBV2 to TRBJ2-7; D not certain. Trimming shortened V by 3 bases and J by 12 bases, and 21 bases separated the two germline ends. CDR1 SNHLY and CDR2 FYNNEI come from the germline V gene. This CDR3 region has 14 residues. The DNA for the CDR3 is TGTGCCAGCAGTGATTGGCAGCTTCTCCCCCCCGGGTACTTC. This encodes CASSDWQLLPPGYF.

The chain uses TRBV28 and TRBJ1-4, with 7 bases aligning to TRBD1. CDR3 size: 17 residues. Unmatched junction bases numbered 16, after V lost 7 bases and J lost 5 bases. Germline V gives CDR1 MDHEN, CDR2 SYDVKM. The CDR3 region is CASKGAGTKEGNEKLFF. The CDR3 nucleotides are TGTGCCAGCAAGGGGGCAGGGACGAAGGAAGGGAATGAAAAACTGTTTTTT.

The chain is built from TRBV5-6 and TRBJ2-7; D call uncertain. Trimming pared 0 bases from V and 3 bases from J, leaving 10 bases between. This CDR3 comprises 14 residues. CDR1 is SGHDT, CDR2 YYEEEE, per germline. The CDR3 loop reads CASSLGQSLYEQYV. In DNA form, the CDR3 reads TGTGCCAGCAGCTTGGGGCAGAGCCTCTACGAGCAGTACGTC.

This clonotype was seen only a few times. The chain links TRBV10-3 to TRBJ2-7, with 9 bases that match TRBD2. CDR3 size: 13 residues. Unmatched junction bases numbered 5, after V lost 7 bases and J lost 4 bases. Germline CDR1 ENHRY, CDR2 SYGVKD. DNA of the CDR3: TGTGCCATCAAATCTAGCGGGGAGTACGAGCAGTACTTC. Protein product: CAIKSSGEYEQYF.

CDR3 in DNA: TGCGCCAGCAGTGAGTCGCAGGGGGCATATCTGTACTTC. This sequence encodes CASSESQGAYLYF. This chain uses TRBV10-2 with TRBJ2-7; 8 nucleotides line up with TRBD1. The V segment lost 0 bases and the J segment 12 bases; nucleotides outside the gene matches: 7. Germline V gene sequence: CDR1 WSHSY, CDR2 SAAADI. CDR3 length: 13 amino acids.

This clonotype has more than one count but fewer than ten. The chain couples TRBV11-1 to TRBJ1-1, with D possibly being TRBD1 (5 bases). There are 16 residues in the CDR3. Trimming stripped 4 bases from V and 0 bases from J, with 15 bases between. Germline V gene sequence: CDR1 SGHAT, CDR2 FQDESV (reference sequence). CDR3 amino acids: CASSSAGTGVNTEAFF. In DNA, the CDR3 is TGTGCCAGCAGCTCGGCCGGGACGGGAGTGAACACTGAAGCTTTCTTT.

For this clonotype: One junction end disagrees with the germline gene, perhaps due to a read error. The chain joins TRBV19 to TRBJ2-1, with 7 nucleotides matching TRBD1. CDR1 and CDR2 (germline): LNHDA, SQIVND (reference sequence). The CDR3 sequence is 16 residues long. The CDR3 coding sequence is TGTGCCAGTAGTATGTCTTCAGGGGGAACCTACAATAAGCAGTTCTTC. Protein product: CASSMSSGGTYNKQFF.

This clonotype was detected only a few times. CDR3 coding DNA: TGTGCCAGCAGCTTAGGGGCTTCTTACGAGCAGTACTTC. This sequence encodes CASSLGASYEQYF. V and J are TRBV11-2 and TRBJ2-7; D not certain. The CDR3 is made up of 13 amino acids. V lost 1 base to trimming and J lost 4 bases, with 8 bases between them. Germline CDR1 and CDR2: SGHAT and FQNNGV.

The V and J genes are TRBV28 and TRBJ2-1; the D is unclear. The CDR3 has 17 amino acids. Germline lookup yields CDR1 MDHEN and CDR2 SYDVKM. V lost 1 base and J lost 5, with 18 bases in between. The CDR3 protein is CASSLLSRVAGDNEQFF. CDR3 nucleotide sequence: TGTGCCAGCAGTTTATTGTCTCGAGTGGCTGGGGACAATGAGCAGTTCTTC.

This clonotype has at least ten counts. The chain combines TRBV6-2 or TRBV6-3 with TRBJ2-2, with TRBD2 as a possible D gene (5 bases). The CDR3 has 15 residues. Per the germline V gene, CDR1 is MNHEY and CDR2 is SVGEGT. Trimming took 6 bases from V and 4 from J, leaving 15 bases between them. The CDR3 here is CASSHTLVATGELFF. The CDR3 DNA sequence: TGTGCCAGCAGCCACACACTAGTGGCCACCGGGGAGCTGTTTTTT.